A single sample gave rise to the 22 T cell receptor beta chains below, sequenced in a study of blood T cell repertoires in COVID-19. Profiling relied on immunoSEQ multiplex PCR, and the TCRdb table lists in-frame clones only, not all of them. The table lists 95,000 to 110,000 clones, around nine tenths of them singletons, with roughly 1.2% in the top ten. Sample: peripheral blood. These receptors were taken from a woman in her twenties or thirties with acute or convalescent COVID-19.

The chain recombines TRBV7-2 with TRBJ1-3; the match to TRBD1 covers 7 bases. The CDR3 contains 16 residues. Trimming at V came to 1 base and at J to 0 bases, leaving 3 bases not matched to a gene. CDR1 and CDR2 from the germline V gene are SGHTA and FQGNSA. CDR3 in amino acids: CASSLVGGNSGNTIYF. In DNA form, the CDR3 reads TGTGCCAGCAGCTTAGTAGGGGGCAACTCTGGAAACACCATATATTTT.

The chain has TRBV12-3 or TRBV12-4 and TRBJ1-2; D is undetermined. V lost 2 bases and J 5 bases, leaving 6 bases between the germline ends. CDR3 size: 12 residues. CDR3 amino acids: CASSLHGYGYTF. The CDR3 nucleotides are TGTGCCAGCAGTTTACACGGGTATGGCTACACCTTC.

The CDR3 loop is CASRPPGQPRYGYTF. For the CDR3, the DNA is TGTGCCAGCAGGCCTCCGGGACAGCCCCGCTATGGCTACACCTTC. This chain joins TRBV6-5 and TRBJ1-2; 7 nucleotides match TRBD1. Losses at the gene ends were 6 bases for V and 4 bases for J; bases not matched to a gene: 11. The CDR3 length is 15 residues. Germline lookup yields CDR1 MNHEY and CDR2 SVGAGI.

The chain combines TRBV19 with TRBJ2-5, with 11 nucleotides matching TRBD1. The CDR3 loop spans 15 amino acids. CDR1 is LNHDA, CDR2 SQIVND, per germline (reference sequence). The J segment lost 2 bases and the V segment lost 10 bases, leaving 9 bases of the junction unmatched. The CDR3 region is CATDVGTGGQETQYF. As DNA, the CDR3 is TGTGCCACCGATGTCGGGACAGGGGGACAAGAGACCCAGTACTTC.

This rearrangement joins TRBV28 to TRBJ1-1; no clear D. The CDR3 is 11 residues long. Germline V lookup: CDR1 MDHEN, CDR2 SYDVKM. The ends were cut back, 2 bases at V and 10 bases at J, with 8 bases in the middle. Here the CDR3 reads CASSLTRRAFF. Written as DNA, the CDR3 is TGTGCCAGCAGTTTAACACGGAGAGCTTTCTTT.

This sequence joins TRBV6-4 and TRBJ2-3; 8 positions match TRBD1. In germline, CDR1 is MRHNA, CDR2 SNTAGT. The CDR3 has 15 residues. V gave up 2 bases and J gave up 2 bases; unmatched junction bases: 3. The CDR3 nucleotides are TGTGCCAGCAGTGACGGGACAGGTTCCACAGATACGCAGTATTTT. Its protein product is CASSDGTGSTDTQYF.

This clone was recorded once. The chain has TRBV29-1 and TRBJ1-3; tentative D call: TRBD1 (6 bases). From germline, CDR1 is SQVTM and CDR2 ANQGSEA. The germline V and J ends were trimmed by 4 bases and 3 bases, with 7 bases remaining between them. The CDR3 consists of 12 residues. The CDR3 DNA sequence: TGCAGCGTTGGAGGGGGTGGAAACACCATATATTTT. It encodes CSVGGGGNTIYF.

CDR3 protein: CAWKATGGFPFF. The CDR3 coding sequence is TGTGCCTGGAAGGCGACAGGGGGCTTTCCTTTCTTT. This rearrangement joins TRBV30 to TRBJ1-1; 10 bases map to TRBD1. The germline V gene has CDR1 GTSNPN and CDR2 SVGIG (reference sequence). The CDR3 loop spans 12 amino acids. V shed 4 bases, J shed 12 bases, and the junction held 8 bases outside the gene matches.

V and J are TRBV10-3 and TRBJ1-2; 7 bases match TRBD1. This CDR3 is 20 amino acids long. Germline loops: CDR1 ENHRY, CDR2 SYGVKD. Unmatched junction bases numbered 26, after V lost 8 bases and J lost 2 bases. The CDR3 loop is CAIAGGDSTKYPLSNYGYTF. In DNA, the CDR3 is TGTGCCATCGCCGGGGGGGACAGCACTAAATATCCCCTATCCAACTATGGCTACACCTTC.

V is TRBV6-5 and J is TRBJ2-7, with 8 bases matching TRBD1. The CDR3 has 14 residues. Per the germline V gene, CDR1 is MNHEY and CDR2 is SVGAGI. V trimming: 2 bases; J trimming: 4 bases; junction bases outside the gene matches: 4. The CDR3: CASSYRTGRYEQYF. CDR3 bases: TGTGCCAGCAGTTACCGGACAGGGAGGTACGAGCAGTACTTC.

The chain links TRBV7-6 to TRBJ2-3; possibly TRBD2 for D (5 bases). Trimming removed 5 bases at V and 4 bases at J, with 22 bases between. There are 17 residues in the CDR3. Germline loops: CDR1 SGHVS, CDR2 FNYEAQ. In DNA, the CDR3 is TGTGCCAGCAGCCCACGGGGTCCTCGTGGTCGGGCAGATACGCAGTATTTT. Translated, it gives CASSPRGPRGRADTQYF.

This rearrangement joins TRBV4-1 to TRBJ2-3; 7 nucleotides match TRBD1. Losses at the gene ends were 5 bases for V and 6 bases for J; bases not matched to a gene: 8. The CDR3 sequence is 14 residues long. From germline, CDR1 is MGHRA and CDR2 YSYEKL. The CDR3 region is CASSRDRPADTQYF. CDR3 in DNA: TGCGCCAGCAGCAGGGACAGACCCGCGGATACGCAGTATTTT.

This chain joins TRBV4-2 and TRBJ2-1; 9 nucleotides match TRBD2. V lost 2 bases, J lost 8 bases, and 7 bases stayed unmatched. The CDR3 is 15 amino acids. Germline values: CDR1 LGHNA, CDR2 YNFKEQ. DNA for the CDR3: TGTGCCAGCAGCCAAAGGCGGGAGGGCCACTATGAGCAGTTCTTC. It translates to CASSQRREGHYEQFF.

The chain combines TRBV7-2 with TRBJ2-1; D is possibly TRBD2 (6 bases). V was pared by 3 bases and J by 5 bases, with 20 bases between. Per the germline V gene, CDR1 is SGHTA and CDR2 is FQGNSA. This CDR3 is 17 amino acids long. CDR3 sequence: CASSLSGGAYDDNEQFF. CDR3 bases: TGTGCCAGCAGCTTGAGCGGAGGGGCTTACGACGACAATGAGCAGTTCTTC.

J is TRBJ1-5 and V is TRBV6-2 or TRBV6-3; TRBD1 agrees at 9 bases. V lost 6 bases to trimming and J lost 2 bases; unmatched junction nucleotides: 14. Germline V gives CDR1 MNHEY, CDR2 SVGEGT. This CDR3 is built from 18 residues. This CDR3 is CASSRGQGSGFGNQPQHF. The CDR3 DNA reads TGTGCCAGCAGCCGAGGACAGGGGAGCGGATTTGGCAATCAGCCCCAGCATTTT.

This chain joins TRBV29-1 and TRBJ1-1; D gene unclear. CDR1 and CDR2 from the germline V gene are SQVTM and ANQGSEA. V was shortened by 5 bases and J by 11 bases, with 12 bases between the two germline ends. CDR3 length equals 10 residues. The CDR3 protein is CSVRTFEAFF. The CDR3 DNA reads as TGCAGCGTTCGTACCTTTGAGGCTTTCTTT.

J is TRBJ2-1 and V is TRBV7-9, with 10 bases aligning to TRBD1. The germline V gene has CDR1 SEHNR and CDR2 FQNEAQ (reference sequence). The length of the CDR3 is 16 residues. V lost 5 bases and J lost 8; bases outside the gene matches: 12. The CDR3 region is CASSPPPRTGGHEQFF. CDR3 in DNA: TGTGCCAGCAGCCCCCCGCCCCGGACAGGGGGTCATGAGCAGTTCTTC.

This chain links TRBV25-1 with TRBJ2-7; 7 bases fit TRBD1. Germline V lookup: CDR1 MGHDK, CDR2 SYGVNS. There are 15 residues in the CDR3. The V and J ends lost 3 bases and 4 bases, in that order; junction bases with no gene match: 9. The CDR3 sequence: CASSDISGGLYEQYF. CDR3 DNA sequence: TGTGCCAGCAGTGACATCTCAGGGGGATTGTACGAGCAGTACTTC.

This chain links TRBV11-3 with TRBJ2-7; 7 bases agree with TRBD1. This CDR3 contains 14 residues. Germline assignment: CDR1 SGHNT and CDR2 YENEEA. The J segment lost 1 base and the V segment lost 2 bases, leaving 2 bases of the junction unmatched. DNA of the CDR3: TGTGCCAGCAGCTTAACAGGGGCATCCTACGAGCAGTACTTC. Translating it yields CASSLTGASYEQYF.

This chain links TRBV6-2 or TRBV6-3 with TRBJ2-2; 8 positions agree with TRBD1. The CDR3 contains 15 residues. The trim removed 6 bases at V and 5 bases at J, leaving 8 bases unmatched. Germline loops: CDR1 MNHEY, CDR2 SVGEGT. The CDR3 here is CASSLTTGATGELFF. CDR3 sequence (DNA): TGTGCCAGCAGCTTAACGACAGGGGCGACCGGGGAGCTGTTTTTT.

The chain links TRBV3-1 (or the pseudogene TRBV3-2) to TRBJ2-5, with D possibly being TRBD1 (6 bases). Germline V gene data show CDR1 as LGHDT and CDR2 as YNNKEL (reference sequence). This CDR3 contains 15 residues. Trimming shortened V by 4 bases and J by 4 bases, and 16 bases separated the two germline ends. The CDR3 here is CASSRLQGSGETQYF. In DNA, the CDR3 is TGTGCCAGCAGCCGGTTACAGGGAAGCGGAGAGACCCAGTACTTC.

The V and J genes are TRBV12-5 and TRBJ2-2, with 11 bases that match TRBD1. With 0 bases clipped from V and 5 bases from J, the junction kept 2 bases outside the gene matches. Germline CDR1 reads LGHNT; CDR2 reads FRNRAP. CDR3 length: 16 residues. The CDR3 is CASGLVGTGGTGELFF. CDR3 nucleotides: TGTGCTAGTGGTTTGGTTGGGACAGGGGGAACCGGGGAGCTGTTTTTT.